The 5 T cell receptor beta chains below all came from one sample that was sequenced in a study of blood T cell repertoires in COVID-19. Measured with immunoSEQ multiplex PCR; TCRdb has only the in-frame clones, and not every one. This sample has 200,000 to 250,000 clones, with 85% found just once. Sequenced: peripheral blood. The receptor set was obtained from a man aged 50-60 years with COVID-19, enrolled during active disease.

The J gene is TRBJ1-4, the V gene TRBV5-1; 7 bases are shared with TRBD1. Germline V gene sequence: CDR1 SGHRS, CDR2 YFSETQ. With 4 bases clipped from V and 6 bases from J, the junction kept 6 bases outside the gene matches. This CDR3 spans 14 amino acids. The CDR3, as DNA: TGCGCCAGCAGCCCAGGACAGGAGTATGAAAAACTGTTTTTT. Translated: CASSPGQEYEKLFF.

V and J are TRBV5-4 and TRBJ1-1; 9 positions match TRBD1. The germline V gene has CDR1 SGHNT and CDR2 YYREEE (reference sequence). The CDR3 loop spans 14 amino acids. The V and J ends lost 3 bases and 5 bases, in that order; junction bases with no gene match: 5. The CDR3 region has the DNA TGTGCCAGCAGCTCCAACAGGGGGCAGACTGAAGCTTTCTTT. It codes for CASSSNRGQTEAFF. The complete variable domain, with remaining parts taken from reference TRBV5-4 and TRBJ1-1, reads ETGVTQSPTHLIKTRGQQVTLRCSSQSGHNTVSWYQQALGQGPQFIFQYYREEENGRGNFPPRFSGLQFPNYSSELNVNALELDDSALYLCASSSNRGQTEAFFGQGTRLTVV.

V is TRBV5-4 and J is TRBJ2-1, with TRBD2 matching over 16 bases. Germline CDR1 SGHNT, CDR2 YYREEE (reference sequence). The junction had 3 bases not matched to a gene; V was cut back by 3 bases and J by 6 bases. The CDR3 sequence is 16 residues long. The CDR3 protein is CASSSGLAGGVNEQFF. CDR3 nucleotide sequence: TGTGCCAGCAGCTCGGGACTAGCGGGGGGGGTCAATGAGCAGTTCTTC.

V usage is TRBV11-3 and J usage is TRBJ2-1; TRBD1 agrees at 7 bases. The ends lost 5 bases at V and 0 bases at J; junction bases unmatched: 1. The CDR3 contains 14 residues. Germline V gene sequence: CDR1 SGHNT, CDR2 YENEEA. DNA for the CDR3: TGTGCCAGCAGCCGGGACAGCTCCTACAATGAGCAGTTCTTC. Protein: CASSRDSSYNEQFF. The entire variable domain, with the rest obtained from reference TRBV11-3 and TRBJ2-1, is as follows: EAGVVQSPRYKIIEKKQPVAFWCNPISGHNTLYWYLQNLGQGPELLIRYENEEAVDDSQLPKDRFSAERLKGVDSTLKIQPAELGDSAVYLCASSRDSSYNEQFFGPGTRLTVL.

The V gene is TRBV5-4, the J gene TRBJ1-2, with D possibly being TRBD1 (6 bases). The CDR3 has 15 amino acids. The V end was cut by 4 bases, the J end by 4 bases, with 17 bases between. The germline gives CDR1 SGHNT, CDR2 YYREEE (reference sequence). The CDR3 sequence: CASSPRTVRPYGYTF. The CDR3 DNA sequence: TGTGCCAGCAGCCCTAGGACAGTCAGGCCCTATGGCTACACCTTC.